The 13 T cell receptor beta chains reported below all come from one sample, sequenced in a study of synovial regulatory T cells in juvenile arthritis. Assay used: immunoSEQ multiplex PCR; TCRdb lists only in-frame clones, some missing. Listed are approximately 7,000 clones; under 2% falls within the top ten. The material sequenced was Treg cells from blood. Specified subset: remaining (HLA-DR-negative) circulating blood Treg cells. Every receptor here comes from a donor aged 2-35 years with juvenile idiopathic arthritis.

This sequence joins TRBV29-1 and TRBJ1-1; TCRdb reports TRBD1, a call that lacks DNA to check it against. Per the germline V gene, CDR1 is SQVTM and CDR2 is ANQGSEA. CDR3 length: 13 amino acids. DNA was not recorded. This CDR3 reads CSVENQGGTEAFF. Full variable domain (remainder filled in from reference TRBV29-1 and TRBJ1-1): SAVISQKPSRDICQRGTSLTIQCQVDSQVTMMFWYRQQPGQSLTLIATANQGSEATYESGFVIDKFPISRPNLTFSTLTVSNMSPEDSSIYLCSVENQGGTEAFFGQGTRLTVV.

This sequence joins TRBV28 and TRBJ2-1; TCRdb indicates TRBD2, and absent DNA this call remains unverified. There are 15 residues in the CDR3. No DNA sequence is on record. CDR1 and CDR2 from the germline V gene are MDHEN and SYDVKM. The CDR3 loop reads CASIDPAGGYNEQFF.

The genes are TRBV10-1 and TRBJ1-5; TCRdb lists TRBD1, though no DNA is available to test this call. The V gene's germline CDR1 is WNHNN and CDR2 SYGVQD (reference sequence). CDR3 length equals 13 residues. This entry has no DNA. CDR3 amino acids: CAGPRQKGQPQHF.

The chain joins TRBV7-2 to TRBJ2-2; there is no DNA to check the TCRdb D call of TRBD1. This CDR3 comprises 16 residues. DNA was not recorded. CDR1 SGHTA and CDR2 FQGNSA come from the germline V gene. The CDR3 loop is CASSSGQGWGTGELFF.

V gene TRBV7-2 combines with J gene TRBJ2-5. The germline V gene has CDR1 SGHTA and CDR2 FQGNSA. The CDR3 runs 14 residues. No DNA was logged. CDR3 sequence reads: CASSLPQIRYEQYF.

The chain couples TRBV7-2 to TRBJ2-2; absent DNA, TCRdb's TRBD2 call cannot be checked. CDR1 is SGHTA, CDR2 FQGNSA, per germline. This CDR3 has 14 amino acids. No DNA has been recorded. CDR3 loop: CASSFSLNTGELFF.

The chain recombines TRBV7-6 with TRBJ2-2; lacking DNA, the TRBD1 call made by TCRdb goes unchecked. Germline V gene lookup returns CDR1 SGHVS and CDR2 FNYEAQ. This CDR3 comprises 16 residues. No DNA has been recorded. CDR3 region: CASSLVLAANTGELFF.

This CDR3 reads CASSFTGDTQYF. The V gene is TRBV7-9, the J gene TRBJ2-3; the D call from TCRdb, TRBD2, cannot be confirmed without DNA. The CDR3 contains 12 residues. Only the protein sequence is given. Germline loops: CDR1 SEHNR, CDR2 FQNEAQ (reference sequence). Full variable domain (rest looked up from reference TRBV7-9 and TRBJ2-3): DTGVSQNPRHKITKRGQNVTFRCDPISEHNRLYWYRQTLGQGPEFLTYFQNEAQLEKSRLLSDRFSAERPKGSFSTLEIQRTEQGDSAMYLCASSFTGDTQYFGPGTRLTVL.

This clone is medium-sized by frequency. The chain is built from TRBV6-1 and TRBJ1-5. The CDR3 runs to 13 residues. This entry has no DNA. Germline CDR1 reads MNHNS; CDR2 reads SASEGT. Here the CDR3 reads CASSGGGDQPQHF.

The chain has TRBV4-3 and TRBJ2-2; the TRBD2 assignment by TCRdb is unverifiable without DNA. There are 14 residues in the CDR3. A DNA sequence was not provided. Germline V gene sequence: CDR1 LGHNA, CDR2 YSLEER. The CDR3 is CASSHLRDTGELFF.

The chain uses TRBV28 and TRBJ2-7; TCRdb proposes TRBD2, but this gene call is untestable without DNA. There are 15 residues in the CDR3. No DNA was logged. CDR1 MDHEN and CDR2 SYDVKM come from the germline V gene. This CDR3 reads CASSLWPGMSFGGDF.

CDR3 protein: CASSLRGYEQYF. This chain links TRBV6-6 with TRBJ2-7; TCRdb designates TRBD1, a call that cannot be tested without DNA. CDR1 is MNHNY and CDR2 is SVGAGI in the germline V gene (reference sequence). The CDR3 runs to 12 residues. The DNA is not on file.

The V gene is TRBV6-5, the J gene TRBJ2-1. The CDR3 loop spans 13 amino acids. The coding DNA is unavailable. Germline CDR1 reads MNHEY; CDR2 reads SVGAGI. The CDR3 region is CASRDVSYNEQFF.